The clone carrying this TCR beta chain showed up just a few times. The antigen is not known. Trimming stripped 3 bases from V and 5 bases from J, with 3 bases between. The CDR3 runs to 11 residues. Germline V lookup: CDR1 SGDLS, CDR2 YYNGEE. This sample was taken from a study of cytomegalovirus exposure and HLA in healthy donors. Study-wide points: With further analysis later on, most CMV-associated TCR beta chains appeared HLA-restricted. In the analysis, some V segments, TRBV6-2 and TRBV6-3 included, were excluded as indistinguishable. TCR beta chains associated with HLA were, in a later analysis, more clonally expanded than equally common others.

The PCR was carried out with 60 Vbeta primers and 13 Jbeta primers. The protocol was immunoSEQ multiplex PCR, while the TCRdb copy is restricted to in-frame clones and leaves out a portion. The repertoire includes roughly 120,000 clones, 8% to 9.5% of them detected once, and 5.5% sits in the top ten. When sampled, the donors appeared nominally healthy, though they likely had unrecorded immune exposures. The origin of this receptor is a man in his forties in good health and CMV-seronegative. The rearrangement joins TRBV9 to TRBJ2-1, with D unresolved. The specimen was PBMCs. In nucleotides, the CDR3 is TGTGCCAGCAGCGCCGACAATGAGCAGTTCTTC. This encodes CASSADNEQFF.